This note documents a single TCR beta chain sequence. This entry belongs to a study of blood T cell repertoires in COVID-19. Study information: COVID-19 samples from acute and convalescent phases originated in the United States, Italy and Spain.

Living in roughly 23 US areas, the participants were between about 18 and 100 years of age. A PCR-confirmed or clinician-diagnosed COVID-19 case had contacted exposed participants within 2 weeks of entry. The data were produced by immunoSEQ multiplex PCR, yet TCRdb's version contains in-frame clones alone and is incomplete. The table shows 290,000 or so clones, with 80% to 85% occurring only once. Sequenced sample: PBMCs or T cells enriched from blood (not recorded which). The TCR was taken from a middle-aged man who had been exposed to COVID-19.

DNA for the CDR3: TGTGCCAGCAGCCTGGAGGGACAGGGAATGAACACTGAAGCTTTCTTT. Protein: CASSLEGQGMNTEAFF. The chain combines TRBV4-2 with TRBJ1-1; 9 positions agree with TRBD1. The V segment lost 4 bases and the J segment 0 bases; nucleotides outside the gene matches: 6. CDR1 LGHNA and CDR2 YNFKEQ come from the germline V gene. This CDR3 is built from 16 residues.